Sequencing of this TCR beta chain was carried out in a study of cytomegalovirus exposure and HLA in healthy donors. On the study more broadly: The Caucasian-associated ancestry cluster held 65% to 85% of 350 to 450 genotyped donors. Overall study findings and caveats: HLA-A and HLA-B allele assignments for most subjects were reportedly predicted accurately using TCR beta sequences. Sequencing artifact likely explains a cluster of highly shared sequence variants.

The V gene end was trimmed by 4 bases and the J gene end by 2 bases; junction bases not matched to a gene: 0. This CDR3 has 15 amino acids. In germline, CDR1 is MNHEY, CDR2 SVGAGI. In the PCR, 60 Vbeta and 13 Jbeta primers were used. Repertoires were generated with immunoSEQ multiplex PCR, while TCRdb's copy carries only in-frame clones and drops some. The specimen's table records about 170,000 clones. In regard to this clone: Its matching antigen is unknown.

The receptor was derived from a woman aged 18 to 35 in good health and CMV-seropositive. The sequencing sample was made of PBMCs. This chain connects TRBV6-5 to TRBJ1-6; 9 bases align to TRBD1. The CDR3 DNA sequence: TGTGCCAGCAGTTGGGACAGGGCCTATAATTCACCCCTCCACTTT. Translating gives CASSWDRAYNSPLHF.